The present T cell receptor (beta chain) was sequenced within a study of cytomegalovirus exposure and HLA in healthy donors. Overall study: An early release of data contained 80 million to 85 million unique TCRs, which came from HLA-typed donors. Notes on the study in general: The sole available immune exposure information was CMV serostatus.

PCR was performed using 60 Vbeta and 13 Jbeta primers. Methods used by the authors: Later, an analysis found roughly 80 million unique TCR beta chains, and around 10 million of these were shared. Sequencing used immunoSEQ multiplex PCR; TCRdb keeps in-frame clones, though not all of them. V, J and clone size reflect that table, while D and trimming were determined from the DNA. The sample has 140,000 to 150,000 clones; 82% are singletons. J gave up 5 bases and V 5 bases, and 8 bases lay outside the gene matches. The germline gives CDR1 MNHEY, CDR2 SMNVEV (reference sequence). CDR3 length: 15 residues. To note about this clone: Its cognate antigen is unknown.

The chain uses TRBV27 and TRBJ2-7, with 11 bases matching TRBD1. The receptor comes from a woman aged 60-70 years in good health and CMV-seropositive. Material: PBMCs. In nucleotides, the CDR3 is TGTGCCAGCAGTCCAGGGACAGGGGGTATTGACGAGCAGTACTTC. It encodes CASSPGTGGIDEQYF.